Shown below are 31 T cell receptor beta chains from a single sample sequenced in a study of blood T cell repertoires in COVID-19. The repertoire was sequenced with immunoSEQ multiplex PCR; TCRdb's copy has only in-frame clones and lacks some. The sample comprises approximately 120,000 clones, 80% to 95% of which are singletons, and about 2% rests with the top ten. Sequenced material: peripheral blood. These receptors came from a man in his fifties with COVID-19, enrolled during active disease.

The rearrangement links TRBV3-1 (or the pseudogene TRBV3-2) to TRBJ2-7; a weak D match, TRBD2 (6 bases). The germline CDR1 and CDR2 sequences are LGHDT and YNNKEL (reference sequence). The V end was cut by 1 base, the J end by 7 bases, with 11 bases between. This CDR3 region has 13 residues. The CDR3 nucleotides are TGTGCCAGCAGCCAAGGCGGGGATAGGGAGCAGTACTTC. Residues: CASSQGGDREQYF.

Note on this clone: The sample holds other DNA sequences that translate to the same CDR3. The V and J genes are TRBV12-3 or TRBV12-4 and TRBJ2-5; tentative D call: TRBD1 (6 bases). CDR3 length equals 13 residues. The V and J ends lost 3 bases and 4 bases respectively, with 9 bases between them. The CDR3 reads CASSLAGVETQYF. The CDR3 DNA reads TGTGCCAGCAGTTTGGCAGGGGTAGAGACCCAGTACTTC.

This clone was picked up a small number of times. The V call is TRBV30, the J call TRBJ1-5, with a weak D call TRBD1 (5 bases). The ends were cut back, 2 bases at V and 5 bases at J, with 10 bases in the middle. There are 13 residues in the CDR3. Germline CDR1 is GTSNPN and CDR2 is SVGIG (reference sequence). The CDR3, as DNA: TGTGCCTGGAGTCGTAGGGGTGATCAGCCCCAGCATTTT. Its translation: CAWSRRGDQPQHF. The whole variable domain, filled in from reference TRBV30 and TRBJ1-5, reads SQTIHQWPATLVQPVGSPLSLECTVEGTSNPNLYWYRQAAGRGLQLLFYSVGIGQISSEVPQNLSASRPQDRQFILSSKKLLLSDSGFYLCAWSRRGDQPQHFGDGTRLSIL.

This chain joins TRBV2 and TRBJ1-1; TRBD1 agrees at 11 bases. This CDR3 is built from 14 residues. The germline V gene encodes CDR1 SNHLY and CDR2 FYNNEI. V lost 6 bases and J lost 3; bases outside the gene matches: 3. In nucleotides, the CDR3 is TGTGCCAGCAGGGACAGGGGGCACGACACTGAAGCTTTCTTT. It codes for CASRDRGHDTEAFF.

The CDR3 nucleotides read TGTGCCAGTAGTTGGAGACTAGCGGGAGGGCCGAGCGGGGAGCTGTTTTTT. Its protein is CASSWRLAGGPSGELFF. V is TRBV19 and J is TRBJ2-2; 14 bases map to TRBD2. The ends lost 5 bases at V and 7 bases at J; junction bases unmatched: 9. The CDR3 runs to 17 residues. Germline CDR1 LNHDA, CDR2 SQIVND (reference sequence).

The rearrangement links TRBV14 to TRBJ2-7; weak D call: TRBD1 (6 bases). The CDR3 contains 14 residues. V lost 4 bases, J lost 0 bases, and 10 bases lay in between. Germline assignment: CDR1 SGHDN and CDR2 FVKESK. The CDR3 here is CASSPTGFSYEQYF. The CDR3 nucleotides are TGTGCCAGCAGCCCGACAGGTTTCTCCTACGAGCAGTACTTC.

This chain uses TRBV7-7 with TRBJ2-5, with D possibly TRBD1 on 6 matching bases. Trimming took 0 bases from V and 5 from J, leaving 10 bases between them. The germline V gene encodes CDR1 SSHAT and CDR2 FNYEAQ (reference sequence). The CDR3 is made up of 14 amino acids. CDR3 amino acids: CASSLARQGETQYF. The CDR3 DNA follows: TGTGCCAGCAGCTTAGCGAGGCAGGGGGAGACCCAGTACTTC.

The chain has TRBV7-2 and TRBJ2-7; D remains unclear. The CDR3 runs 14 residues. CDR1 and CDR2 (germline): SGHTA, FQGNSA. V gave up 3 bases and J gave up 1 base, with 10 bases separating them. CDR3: CASSFGHQSYEQYF. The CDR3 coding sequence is TGTGCCAGCAGCTTTGGGCATCAATCCTACGAGCAGTACTTC.

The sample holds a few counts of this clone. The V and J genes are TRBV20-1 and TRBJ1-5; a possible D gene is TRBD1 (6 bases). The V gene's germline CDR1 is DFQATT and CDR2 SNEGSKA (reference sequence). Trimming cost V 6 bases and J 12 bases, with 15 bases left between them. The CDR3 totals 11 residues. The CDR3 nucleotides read TGCAGTGCCCCCACAGGGTTCGTCCAGCATTTT. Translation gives CSAPTGFVQHF.

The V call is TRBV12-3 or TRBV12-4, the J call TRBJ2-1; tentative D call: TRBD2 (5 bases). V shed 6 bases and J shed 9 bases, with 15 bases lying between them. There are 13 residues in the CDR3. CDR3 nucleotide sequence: TGTGCCAGCAGGGAAACTAGTTCCAGTGAGCAGTTCTTC. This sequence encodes CASRETSSSEQFF.

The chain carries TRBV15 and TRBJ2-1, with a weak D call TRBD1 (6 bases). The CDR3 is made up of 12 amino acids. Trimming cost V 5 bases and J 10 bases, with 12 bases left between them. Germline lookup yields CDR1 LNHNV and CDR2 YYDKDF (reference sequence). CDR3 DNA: TGTGCCACCAGCGGACGGGACACAGAGCAGTTCTTC. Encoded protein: CATSGRDTEQFF. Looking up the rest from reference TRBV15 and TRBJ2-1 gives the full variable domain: DAMVIQNPRYQVTQFGKPVTLSCSQTLNHNVMYWYQQKSSQAPKLLFHYYDKDFNNEADTPDNFQSRRPNTSFCFLDIRSPGLGDTAMYLCATSGRDTEQFFGPGTRLTVL.

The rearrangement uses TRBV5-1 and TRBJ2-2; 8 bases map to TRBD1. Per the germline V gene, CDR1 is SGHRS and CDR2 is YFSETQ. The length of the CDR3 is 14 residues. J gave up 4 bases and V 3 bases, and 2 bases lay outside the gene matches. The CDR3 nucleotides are TGCGCCAGCAGCTGGACAGGGAGCACCGGGGAGCTGTTTTTT. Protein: CASSWTGSTGELFF.

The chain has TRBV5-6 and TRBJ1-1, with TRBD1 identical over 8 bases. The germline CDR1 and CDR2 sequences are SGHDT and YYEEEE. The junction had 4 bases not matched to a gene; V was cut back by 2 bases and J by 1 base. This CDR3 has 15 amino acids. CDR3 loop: CASSFRTGWNTEAFF. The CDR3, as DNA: TGTGCCAGCAGCTTCAGGACAGGGTGGAACACTGAAGCTTTCTTT.

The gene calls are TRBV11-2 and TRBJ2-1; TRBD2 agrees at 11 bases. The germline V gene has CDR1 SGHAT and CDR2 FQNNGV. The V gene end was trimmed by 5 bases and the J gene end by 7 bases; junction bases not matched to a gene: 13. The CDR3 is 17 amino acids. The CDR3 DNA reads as TGTGCCAGCAGCATAACTAGCGGGAGTTCCTGGGATAATGAGCAGTTCTTC. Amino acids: CASSITSGSSWDNEQFF.

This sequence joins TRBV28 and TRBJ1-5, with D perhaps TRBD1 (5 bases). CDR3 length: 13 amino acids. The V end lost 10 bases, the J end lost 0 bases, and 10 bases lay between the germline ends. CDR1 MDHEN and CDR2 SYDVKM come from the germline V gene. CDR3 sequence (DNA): TGTGCCAACGCACAGGATAGCAATCAGCCCCAGCATTTT. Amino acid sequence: CANAQDSNQPQHF.

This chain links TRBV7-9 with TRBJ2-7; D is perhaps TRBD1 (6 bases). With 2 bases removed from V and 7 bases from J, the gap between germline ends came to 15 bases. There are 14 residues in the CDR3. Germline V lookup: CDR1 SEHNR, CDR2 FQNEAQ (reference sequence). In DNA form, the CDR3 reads TGTGCCAGCAGCTTAAACAGGGATGAGTGGGAGCAGTACTTC. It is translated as CASSLNRDEWEQYF.

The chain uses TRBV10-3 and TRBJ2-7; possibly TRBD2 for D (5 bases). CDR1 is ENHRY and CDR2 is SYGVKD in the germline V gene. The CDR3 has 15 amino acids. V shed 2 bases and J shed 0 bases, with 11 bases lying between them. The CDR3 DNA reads TGTGCCATCAGTGAGATCGGAGGAAGCTCCTACGAGCAGTACGTC. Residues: CAISEIGGSSYEQYV.

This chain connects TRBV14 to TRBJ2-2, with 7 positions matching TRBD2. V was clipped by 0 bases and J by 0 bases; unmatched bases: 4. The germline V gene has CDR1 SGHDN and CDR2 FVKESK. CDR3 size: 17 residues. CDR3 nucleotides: TGTGCCAGCAGCCAAGAAGTGGGAGGGCCGAACACCGGGGAGCTGTTTTTT. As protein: CASSQEVGGPNTGELFF.

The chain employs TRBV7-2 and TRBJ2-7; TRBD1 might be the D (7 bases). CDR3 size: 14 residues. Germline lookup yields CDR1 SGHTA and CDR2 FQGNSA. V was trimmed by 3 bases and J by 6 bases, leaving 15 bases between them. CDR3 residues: CASSFGNQGGEQYF. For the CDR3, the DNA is TGTGCCAGCAGCTTCGGAAACCAGGGGGGCGAGCAGTACTTC.

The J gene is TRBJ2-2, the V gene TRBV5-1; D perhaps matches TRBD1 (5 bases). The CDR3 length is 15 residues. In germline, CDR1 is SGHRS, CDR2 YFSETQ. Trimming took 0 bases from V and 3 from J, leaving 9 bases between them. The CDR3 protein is CASSLGQGHTGELFF. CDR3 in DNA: TGCGCCAGCAGCTTGGGCCAGGGTCACACCGGGGAGCTGTTTTTT.

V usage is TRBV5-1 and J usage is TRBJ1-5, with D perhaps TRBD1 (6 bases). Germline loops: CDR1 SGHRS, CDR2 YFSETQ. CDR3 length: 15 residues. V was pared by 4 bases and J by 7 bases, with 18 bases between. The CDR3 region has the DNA TGCGCCAGCAGCGCCGTGGGGGGGCCGGGGCAGCCCCAGCATTTT. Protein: CASSAVGGPGQPQHF. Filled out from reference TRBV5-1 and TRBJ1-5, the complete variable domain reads KAGVTQTPRYLIKTRGQQVTLSCSPISGHRSVSWYQQTPGQGLQFLFEYFSETQRNKGNFPGRFSGRQFSNSRSEMNVSTLELGDSALYLCASSAVGGPGQPQHFGDGTRLSIL.

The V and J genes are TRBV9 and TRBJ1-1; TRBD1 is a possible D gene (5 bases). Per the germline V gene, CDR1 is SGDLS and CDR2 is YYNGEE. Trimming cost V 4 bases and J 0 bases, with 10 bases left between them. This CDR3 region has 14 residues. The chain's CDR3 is CASSLTDLNTEAFF. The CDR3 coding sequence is TGTGCCAGCAGCCTGACAGATTTGAACACTGAAGCTTTCTTT. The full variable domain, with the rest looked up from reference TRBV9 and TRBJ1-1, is DSGVTQTPKHLITATGQRVTLRCSPRSGDLSVYWYQQSLDQGLQFLIQYYNGEERAKGNILERFSAQQFPDLHSELNLSSLELGDSALYFCASSLTDLNTEAFFGQGTRLTVV.

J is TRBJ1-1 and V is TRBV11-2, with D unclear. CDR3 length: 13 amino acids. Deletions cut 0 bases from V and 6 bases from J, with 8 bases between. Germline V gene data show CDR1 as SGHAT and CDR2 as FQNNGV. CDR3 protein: CASSLDSAAEAFF. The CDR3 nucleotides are TGTGCCAGCAGCTTAGATTCTGCGGCTGAAGCTTTCTTT.

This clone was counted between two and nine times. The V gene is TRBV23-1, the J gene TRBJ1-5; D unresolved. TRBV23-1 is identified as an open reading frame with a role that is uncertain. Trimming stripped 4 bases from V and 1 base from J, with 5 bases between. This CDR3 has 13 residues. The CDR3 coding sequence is TGCGCCAGCAGTCGAGGGAGCAATCAGCCCCAGCATTTT. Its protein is CASSRGSNQPQHF.

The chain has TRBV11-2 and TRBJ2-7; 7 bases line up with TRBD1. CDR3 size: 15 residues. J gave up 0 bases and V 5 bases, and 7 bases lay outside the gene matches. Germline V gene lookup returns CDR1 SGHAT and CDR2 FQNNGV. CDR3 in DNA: TGTGCCAGCAGCCCACGGACAGGTAACTCCTACGAGCAGTACGTC. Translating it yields CASSPRTGNSYEQYV.

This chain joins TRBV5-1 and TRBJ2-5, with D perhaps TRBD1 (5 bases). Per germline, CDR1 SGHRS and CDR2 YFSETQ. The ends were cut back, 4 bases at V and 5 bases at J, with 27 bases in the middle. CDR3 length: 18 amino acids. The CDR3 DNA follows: TGCGCCAGCAGCCAATCTCCGGCCGACAGATATTTTGAGGAGACCCAGTACTTC. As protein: CASSQSPADRYFEETQYF.

The CDR3 loop is CASSPPTNYEQYF. CDR3 DNA sequence: TGTGCCAGCTCACCACCGACTAACTACGAGCAGTACTTC. V is TRBV18 and J is TRBJ2-7; perhaps TRBD2 as D (5 bases). The CDR3 spans 13 residues. Germline values: CDR1 KGHSH, CDR2 LQKENI. The ends were cut back, 0 bases at V and 3 bases at J, with 6 bases in the middle.

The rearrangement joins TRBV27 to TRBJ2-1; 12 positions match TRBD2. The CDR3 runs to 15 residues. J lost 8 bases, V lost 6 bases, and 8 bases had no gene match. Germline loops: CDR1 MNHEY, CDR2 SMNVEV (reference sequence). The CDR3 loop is CASSPTSGSPDEQFF. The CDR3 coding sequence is TGTGCCAGCAGCCCGACTAGCGGGAGCCCAGATGAGCAGTTCTTC.

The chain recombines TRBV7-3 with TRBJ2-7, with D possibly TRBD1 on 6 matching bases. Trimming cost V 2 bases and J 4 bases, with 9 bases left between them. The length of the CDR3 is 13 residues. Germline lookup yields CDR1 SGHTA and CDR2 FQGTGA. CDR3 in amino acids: CASSLQGTYEQYF. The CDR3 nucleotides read TGTGCCAGCAGCTTACAAGGGACATACGAGCAGTACTTC.

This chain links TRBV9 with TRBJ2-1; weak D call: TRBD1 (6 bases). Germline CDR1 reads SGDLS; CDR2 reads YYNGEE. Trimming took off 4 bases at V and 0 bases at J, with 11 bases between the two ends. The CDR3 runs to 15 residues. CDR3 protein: CASSLSQGSYNEQFF. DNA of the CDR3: TGTGCCAGCAGCTTATCACAGGGCTCCTACAATGAGCAGTTCTTC.

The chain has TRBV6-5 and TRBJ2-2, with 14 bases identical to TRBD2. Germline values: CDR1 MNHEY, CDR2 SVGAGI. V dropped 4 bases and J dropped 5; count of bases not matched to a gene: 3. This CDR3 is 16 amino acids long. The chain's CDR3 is CASSSGTSGSTGELFF. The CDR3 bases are TGTGCCAGCAGTTCCGGGACTAGCGGGAGTACCGGGGAGCTGTTTTTT.